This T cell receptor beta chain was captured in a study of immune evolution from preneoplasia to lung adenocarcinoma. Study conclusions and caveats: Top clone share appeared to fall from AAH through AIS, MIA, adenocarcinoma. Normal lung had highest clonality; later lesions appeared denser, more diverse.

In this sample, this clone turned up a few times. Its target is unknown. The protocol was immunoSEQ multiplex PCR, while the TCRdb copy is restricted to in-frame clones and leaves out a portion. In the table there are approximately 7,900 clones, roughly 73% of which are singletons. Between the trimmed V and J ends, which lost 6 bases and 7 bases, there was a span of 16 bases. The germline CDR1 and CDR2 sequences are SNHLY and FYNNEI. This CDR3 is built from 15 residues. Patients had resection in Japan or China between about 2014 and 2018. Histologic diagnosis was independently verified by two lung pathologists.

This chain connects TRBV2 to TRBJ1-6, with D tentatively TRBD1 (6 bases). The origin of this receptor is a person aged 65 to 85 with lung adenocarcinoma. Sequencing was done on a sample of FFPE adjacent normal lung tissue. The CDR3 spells CASRDLGGPNSPLHF. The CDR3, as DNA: TGTGCCAGCAGGGACTTGGGGGGGCCGAATTCACCCCTCCACTTT. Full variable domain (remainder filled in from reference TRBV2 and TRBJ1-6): EPEVTQTPSHQVTQMGQEVILRCVPISNHLYFYWYRQILGQKVEFLVSFYNNEISEKSEIFDDQFSVERPDGSNFTLKIRSTKLEDSAMYFCASRDLGGPNSPLHFGNGTRLTVT.